The 8 T cell receptor beta chains below all came from one sample that was sequenced in a study of cytomegalovirus exposure and HLA in healthy donors. The PCR had 60 Vbeta and 13 Jbeta primers. Clones were read by immunoSEQ multiplex PCR, and TCRdb kept only the in-frame ones, dropping some. The table includes approximately 110,000 clones, about 83% detected once. Sequenced sample: PBMCs. The receptors originated from a man aged 18 to 30 in good health and CMV-seronegative.

In regard to this clone: This sample includes further DNA sequences coding for the same CDR3. The V gene is TRBV9, the J gene TRBJ2-3; D possibly corresponds to TRBD2 (6 bases). The germline CDR1 and CDR2 sequences are SGDLS and YYNGEE. The V end was cut by 2 bases, the J end by 11 bases, with 21 bases between. This CDR3 contains 15 residues. CDR3 sequence (DNA): TGTGCCAGCAGCGTCGGGACTCAGTTCCAGATAGAGCAGTATTTT. Translated, it gives CASSVGTQFQIEQYF.

This clone has just one count. J is TRBJ2-5 and V is TRBV9; 8 nucleotides align to TRBD2. Germline CDR1 SGDLS, CDR2 YYNGEE. Trimming removed 0 bases from V and 3 bases from J; junction bases left unmatched: 1. This CDR3 has 14 amino acids. The chain's CDR3 is CASSVAGGKETQYF. The CDR3 DNA is TGTGCCAGCAGCGTAGCGGGAGGGAAAGAGACCCAGTACTTC.

This clone has just a few counts. The V gene is TRBV5-4, the J gene TRBJ1-6, with a possible D match to TRBD1 (5 bases). Germline CDR1 reads SGHNT; CDR2 reads YYREEE (reference sequence). V was shortened by 4 bases and J by 9 bases, with 14 bases between the two germline ends. The CDR3 runs to 14 residues. The DNA of the CDR3 is TGTGCCAGCAGCACGGGACTTGTCGGTTCACCCCTCCACTTT. Its protein product is CASSTGLVGSPLHF.

The V gene is TRBV29-1, the J gene TRBJ2-3, with TRBD2 identical over 11 bases. This CDR3 spans 14 amino acids. Trimming cost V 8 bases and J 3 bases; bases outside gene matches: 7. Germline CDR1 and CDR2: SQVTM and ANQGSEA. CDR3 amino acids: CSLTGLAVTDTQYF. The CDR3 nucleotides are TGCAGCCTAACGGGACTAGCGGTAACAGATACGCAGTATTTT.

The chain combines TRBV11-3 with TRBJ2-1, with D perhaps matching TRBD2 (6 bases). CDR3 length equals 15 residues. Trimming removed 1 base from V and 8 bases from J, with 15 bases in between. Germline V CDR1 and CDR2: SGHNT, YENEEA. CDR3 loop: CASSLVGFGGYEQFF. CDR3 coding DNA: TGTGCCAGCAGCTTAGTTGGGTTTGGGGGGTATGAGCAGTTCTTC.

DNA of the CDR3: TGTGCCAGCAGCCCGCACGGGAACACTGAAGCTTTCTTT. This encodes CASSPHGNTEAFF. The chain has TRBV7-3 and TRBJ1-1; D not resolved. CDR3 length: 13 residues. Germline loops: CDR1 SGHTA, CDR2 FQGTGA. With 5 bases removed from V and 1 base from J, the gap between germline ends came to 8 bases.

This clone was seen a single time. The V and J genes are TRBV7-2 and TRBJ1-1, with TRBD1 matching over 7 bases. CDR3 length equals 17 residues. Germline V gives CDR1 SGHTA, CDR2 FQGNSA. The trim removed 5 bases at V and 4 bases at J, leaving 16 bases unmatched. The CDR3 region is CASSRNRGRGYSTEAFF. Here the CDR3 DNA reads TGTGCCAGCAGCAGGAACAGGGGACGGGGATATTCCACTGAAGCTTTCTTT. Full variable domain (rest looked up from reference TRBV7-2 and TRBJ1-1): GAGVSQSPSNKVTEKGKDVELRCDPISGHTALYWYRQSLGQGLEFLIYFQGNSAPDKSGLPSDRFSAERTGGSVSTLTIQRTQQEDSAVYLCASSRNRGRGYSTEAFFGQGTRLTVV.

The rearrangement links TRBV27 to TRBJ1-1, with D perhaps TRBD1 (6 bases). Looked up from germline, CDR1 is MNHEY and CDR2 is SMNVEV (reference sequence). Trimming stripped 0 bases from V and 4 bases from J, with 6 bases between. CDR3 length: 13 residues. The CDR3 DNA follows: TGTGCCAGCAGTTTATCAGGGGGCACTGAAGCTTTCTTT. Translating it yields CASSLSGGTEAFF.